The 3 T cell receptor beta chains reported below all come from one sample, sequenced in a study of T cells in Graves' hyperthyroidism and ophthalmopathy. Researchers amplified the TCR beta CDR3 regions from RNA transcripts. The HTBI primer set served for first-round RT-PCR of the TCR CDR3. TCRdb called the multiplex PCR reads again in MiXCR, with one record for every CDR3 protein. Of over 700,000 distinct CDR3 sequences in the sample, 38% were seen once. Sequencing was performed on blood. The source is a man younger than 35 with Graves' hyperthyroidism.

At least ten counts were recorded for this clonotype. Written as DNA, the CDR3 is TGCAGCGTAGGACGCATCTTGAACACTGAAGCTTTCTTT. Its protein product is CSVGRILNTEAFF. The chain uses TRBV29-1 and TRBJ1-1; D is ambiguous. The V end was cut by 6 bases, the J end by 0 bases, with 11 bases between. Looked up from germline, CDR1 is SQVTM and CDR2 is ANQGSEA. The CDR3 has 13 amino acids. The whole variable domain, remainder taken from reference TRBV29-1 and TRBJ1-1, is SAVISQKPSRDICQRGTSLTIQCQVDSQVTMMFWYRQQPGQSLTLIATANQGSEATYESGFVIDKFPISRPNLTFSTLTVSNMSPEDSSIYLCSVGRILNTEAFFGQGTRLTVV.

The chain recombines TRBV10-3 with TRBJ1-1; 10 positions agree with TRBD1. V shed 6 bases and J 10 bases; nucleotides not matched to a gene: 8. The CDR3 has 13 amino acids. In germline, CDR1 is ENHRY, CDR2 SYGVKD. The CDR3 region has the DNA TGTGCCATCAGCAAGACAGGGGGCGCGGGAGCTTTCTTT. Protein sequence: CAISKTGGAGAFF.

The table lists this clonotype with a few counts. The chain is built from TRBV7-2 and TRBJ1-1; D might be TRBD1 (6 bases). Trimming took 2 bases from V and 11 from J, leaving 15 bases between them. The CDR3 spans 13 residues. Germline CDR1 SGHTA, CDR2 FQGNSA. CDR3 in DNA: TGTGCCAGCAGCTTACCAGGGGTAGGATTGGCTTTCTTT. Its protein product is CASSLPGVGLAFF.